This T cell receptor (beta chain) was identified during a study of blood T cell repertoires in COVID-19. Study-wide background: Acute and convalescent COVID-19 specimens originated in the United States, Italy and Spain. T cells, B-cell-depleted T cells, or PBMCs provided the cDNA or gDNA that served as material.

This CDR3 is built from 14 residues. Germline V lookup: CDR1 SGHTA, CDR2 FQGTGA. Trimming took off 3 bases at V and 4 bases at J, with 10 bases between the two ends. In the authors' methods: Scientists estimated how many nucleated cells there were by amplifying reference gene primers. Data came from immunoSEQ multiplex PCR; TCRdb stores just in-frame clones and leaves some out. D and trimming come from the DNA, and the V and J calls and clone size come from that table. The sample has tens of thousands of clones, approximately 90% seen once. This clonotype originated in a man in his sixties or seventies with active or convalescent COVID-19. Sequenced input: peripheral blood. The rearrangement uses TRBV7-3 and TRBJ2-1; the D gene is possibly TRBD1 (6 bases). The CDR3 DNA reads TGTGCCAGCAGCTTCGCACAGGGTTACAATGAGCAGTTCTTC. This codes for CASSFAQGYNEQFF. Supplemented by reference TRBV7-3 and TRBJ2-1, the full variable domain reads GAGVSQTPSNKVTEKGKYVELRCDPISGHTALYWYRQSLGQGPEFLIYFQGTGAADDSGLPNDRFFAVRPEGSVSTLKIQRTERGDSAVYLCASSFAQGYNEQFFGPGTRLTVL.